This TCR beta chain derives from a study of blood T cell repertoires in COVID-19. Study information: The analysed material was cDNA or gDNA that came from T cells, B-cell-depleted T cells, or PBMCs.

The trim removed 3 bases at V and 4 bases at J, leaving 10 bases unmatched. There are 17 residues in the CDR3. CDR1 is SGHTA, CDR2 FQGTGA, per germline. Here immunoSEQ multiplex PCR was the method, and the copy in TCRdb shows in-frame clones only, minus some. The table shows around 150,000 clones, with roughly 80% occurring only once. The rearrangement joins TRBV7-3 to TRBJ2-3; the match to TRBD2 covers 10 bases. The specimen sequenced was peripheral blood. This TCR was recovered from a man between 65 and 80 years old with acute or convalescent COVID-19. The CDR3 sequence is CASSLSTLAGASDTQYF. The CDR3 region has the DNA TGTGCCAGCAGCTTGAGTACCCTAGCGGGGGCGTCAGATACGCAGTATTTT.